This TCR beta chain was obtained from a study of T cells after yellow fever vaccination. Whole-study results and caveats: The booster saw the reappearance of most primary-vaccination clones (approximately 97% CD4, about 90% CD8).

V gave up 9 bases and J gave up 5 bases, with 12 bases separating them. The CDR3 covers 12 residues. Germline lookup yields CDR1 MDHEN and CDR2 SYDVKM. In this sample, this clonotype turned up a few times. Its antigen is not identified. Making TCR cDNA involved 5'RACE template switching, which added UMIs and a universal primer site. Each CDR3 protein gets one entry after TCRdb re-called the 5' RACE reads with MiXCR. The sample records under 400,000 distinct CDR3 sequences, under 15% being singletons. The sample here was CD4+ T cells sorted from PBMCs, taken 15 days after the yellow fever booster vaccination. The receptor was isolated from a young man who received the YFV17D yellow fever vaccine. The chain links TRBV28 to TRBJ2-3; D is perhaps TRBD1 or TRBD2 (6 bases each). The CDR3 region has the DNA TGTGCCAGTGGGGGGCCCCAAGATACGCAGTATTTT. Its protein is CASGGPQDTQYF.